This TCR beta chain was obtained from a study of T cell repertoires in cytomegalovirus infection. Across the study: Signatures in public TCR beta sequences pointed to both CMV infection and matching HLA type. Overall study results and limits: Cumulative public TCR beta family frequency identified carriers of CMV plus the relevant HLA. Predominance within the ex vivo response was attributable to HLA-C-restricted CMV-specific TCR beta clonotypes.

In its sample, this clonotype was seen a few times. The antigen is unknown. TCRdb itself ran the reads through MiXCR, one entry per CDR3 protein. Of about 530,000 distinct CDR3 sequences listed, around a quarter are singletons. The CDR3 covers 17 residues. The germline V gene encodes CDR1 SGHDN and CDR2 FVKESK. Trimming removed 1 base at V and 0 bases at J, with 13 bases between. The gene calls are TRBV14 and TRBJ1-3, with D uncertain. The origin of this receptor is a human donor in good health (CMV status not recorded). Some clones in this sample may be carry-over from other donors' samples. The material sequenced was PBMCs. The DNA for the CDR3 is TGTGCCAGCAGCCAAGTCTTCGCCAGCAACTCTGGAAACACCATATATTTT. Protein product: CASSQVFASNSGNTIYF.